This TCR beta chain was found in a study of T cell responses to AZD1222 COVID-19 vaccine. General study results and limits: Spike regions recognized by vaccine-associated CD4 TCRs spanned the protein, led by 160-218 and 743-854. Most donors were white British, females outnumbered males, and clonal diversity was possibly underestimated. Within unmutated variant regions lay the reported targets of nearly half of spike-specific TCRs.

Clones were sequenced by immunoSEQ multiplex PCR, and TCRdb holds only the in-frame ones, with some missing. The sample lists tens of thousands of clones, approximately 90% occurring once. Notes on this clone: What it recognizes is unknown.

This specimen was peripheral blood, taken on day 0 of AZD1222 vaccination. This receptor was obtained from an adult in good health.

CDR3 in DNA: TGTGCCAGCAGGGGGAACGAAGAGACCCAGTACTTC. Translation: CASRGNEETQYF. V is TRBV6-5 and J is TRBJ2-5; no reliable D call. V lost 6 bases to trimming and J lost 3 bases, with 8 bases between them. The CDR3 spans 12 residues. Germline V gives CDR1 MNHEY, CDR2 SVGAGI.